The following is a TCR beta chain sequence with its context. The sample is drawn from a study of control samples from healthy donors and cancer patients. Measured with immunoSEQ multiplex PCR; TCRdb has only the in-frame clones, and not every one. The sample records around 110,000 clones, around 87% being singletons. Germline V gene data show CDR1 as SGHRS and CDR2 as YFSETQ. V gave up 4 bases and J gave up 6 bases, with 17 bases separating them. The CDR3 sequence is 16 residues long. The chain carries TRBV5-1 and TRBJ1-6; D unresolved. What was sequenced was PBMCs. The receptor comes from a woman in her fifties or sixties with colorectal cancer. CDR3 DNA sequence: TGCGCCAGCAGCCGACCTTCGGGAGAGATTAATTCACCCCTCCACTTT. Translated, it gives CASSRPSGEINSPLHF.